This T cell receptor beta chain was identified during a study of radiotherapy plus CTLA-4 blockade in lung cancer. The wider study: Around 18% of enrolled patients responded objectively, and 31% had disease control. Overall study results and limits: Per reports, early blood T cell clone dynamics, plus interferon-beta, forecast response most strongly. The study found tumor-derived TCR clones expanded in blood after radiotherapy plus ipilimumab.

The CDR3 covers 15 residues. V was clipped by 6 bases and J by 0 bases; unmatched bases: 5. Per germline, CDR1 SNHLY and CDR2 FYNNEI. Lung cancer patients with chemo-refractory metastatic non-small-cell disease were given focal radiation plus CTLA-4 blockade with ipilimumab. Repertoires were generated with immunoSEQ multiplex PCR, while TCRdb's copy carries only in-frame clones and drops some. The sample has about 98,000 clones; around 88% are singletons. To note about this clone: Its antigen is undetermined.

This receptor was taken from a human donor with non-small cell lung cancer that progressed on radiotherapy plus ipilimumab. This chain uses TRBV2 with TRBJ2-5, with 9 bases matching TRBD2. The source material was peripheral blood, sampled from a patient treated with radiotherapy plus ipilimumab. The DNA for the CDR3 is TGTGCCAGCAGCTTAGCGGGAGAGTACCAAGAGACCCAGTACTTC. Protein: CASSLAGEYQETQYF.